This T cell receptor (beta chain) was captured in a study of blood T cell repertoires in COVID-19. Study details: Specimens from acute and convalescent COVID-19 originated in the United States, Italy and Spain. The analysed material was cDNA or gDNA that came from T cells, B-cell-depleted T cells, or PBMCs.

Living in roughly 23 US areas, the participants were between about 18 and 100 years of age. In the authors' methods: Researchers report that nucleated cell counts were estimated from reference gene primer amplification. TCRdb's table, derived via immunoSEQ multiplex PCR, lists solely in-frame clones and lacks some. The V and J calls and clone size were taken over from that table, and D and trimming were inferred from the DNA. The repertoire has hundreds of thousands of clones, 88% of them found once; the top ten carry roughly 2%. The V segment lost 5 bases and the J segment 2 bases; nucleotides outside the gene matches: 8. Germline CDR1 is SEHNR and CDR2 is FQNEAQ (reference sequence). This CDR3 comprises 16 residues.

The chain carries TRBV7-9 and TRBJ1-3; 8 nucleotides match TRBD1. This sequence originates from a woman aged 40 to 49 with acute COVID-19. Input material: PBMCs or T cells enriched from blood (not recorded which). CDR3 nucleotide sequence: TGTGCCAGCAGCCCTGGACAGGGCGTAGCTGGAAACACCATATATTTT. Its protein is CASSPGQGVAGNTIYF.